The next 2 T cell receptor beta chains were all read from a single sample in a study of T cell responses to AZD1222 COVID-19 vaccine. Profiled with immunoSEQ multiplex PCR; TCRdb holds only in-frame clones, not every one. The sample carries fewer than 180,000 clones, roughly 90% recorded once. The sample in question was peripheral blood, obtained 28 days after the second AZD1222 dose. The receptor set was obtained from an adult who received the AZD1222 COVID-19 vaccine.

This rearrangement joins TRBV5-1 to TRBJ2-2; TRBD2 is a possible D gene (6 bases). Germline V gene data show CDR1 as SGHRS and CDR2 as YFSETQ. This CDR3 is built from 15 residues. V was cut by 0 bases and J by 6 bases, with 12 bases left in between. The CDR3 DNA is TGCGCCAGCAGCTTGGCCGTCGCGGGACCCGGGGAGCTGTTTTTT. Encoded protein: CASSLAVAGPGELFF.

The chain has TRBV2 and TRBJ2-7; D uncertain. The CDR3 is 11 amino acids. Germline CDR1 is SNHLY and CDR2 is FYNNEI. V lost 4 bases, J lost 6 bases, and 7 bases lay in between. In DNA form, the CDR3 reads TGTGCCAGCAGTGTTAGCCTCGAGCAGTACTTC. Amino acid sequence: CASSVSLEQYF.